This T cell receptor beta chain derives from a study of shared clonotypes between healthy human individuals. Whole-study findings and limits: It was expected that sequencing depth would affect clonotype sharing among donors. Donor scarcity curtailed the genetic and exposure-history diversity represented herein.

Measured with immunoSEQ multiplex PCR; TCRdb has only the in-frame clones, and not every one. The sample carries over 1.4 million clones, around 95% recorded once. Worth noting for this clone: Its antigen remains unidentified.

This CDR3 spans 15 amino acids. Trimming cost V 7 bases and J 4 bases, with 17 bases left between them. Germline CDR1 and CDR2: MDHEN and SYDVKM. This TCR was sampled from a man aged 25 to 40 in good health. The chain joins TRBV28 to TRBJ1-5, with D possibly being TRBD1 (5 bases). Sequenced: naive CD4+ T cells sorted from blood. The subset was: CD45RA+ positively selected. For the CDR3, the DNA is TGTGCCAGCACCCCCTTCGGGAGGACAAATCAGCCCCAGCATTTT. Encoded protein: CASTPFGRTNQPQHF.